This T cell receptor (beta chain) was captured by sequencing in a study of neoadjuvant anti-PD-1 for oral cavity cancer. Study overall: Non-progressing patients received a fourth nivolumab dose near day 43, then surgery on days 50-56.

Time point here: after neoadjuvant nivolumab, at surgical resection. Patients were newly diagnosed with stage II-IVA oral cavity squamous cell carcinoma without prior systemic or radiation treatment. Regarding this clone: Its antigen is undetermined.

CDR3 size: 14 residues. V lost 8 bases and J lost 5, with 16 bases in between. Germline loops: CDR1 MNHEY, CDR2 SMNVEV (reference sequence). Profiled with immunoSEQ multiplex PCR; TCRdb holds only in-frame clones, not every one. Of around 70,000 clones in the sample, around 83% were seen once. Findings and limits, study-wide: Post-nivolumab, blood T cell clonality was significantly elevated in non-responders. Higher pretreatment blood Treg/Th17 ratios correlated with higher pretreatment blood and lower post-treatment tumor TCRbeta clonality.

The source was PBMCs, collected after nivolumab (anti-PD-1) treatment. This chain uses TRBV27 with TRBJ2-1; D could derive from TRBD1 or TRBD2 (6 bases each). This receptor was identified in a person between 40 and 80 years old with oral cavity squamous cell carcinoma. The CDR3 DNA follows: TGTGCCAGCCGATGGAGGGGGAATAACAATGAGCAGTTCTTC. This gives the protein CASRWRGNNNEQFF.